Following are 14 T cell receptor beta chains from one sample sequenced in a study of Ad26.COV2.S vaccination and SARS-CoV-2 variants. Method: immunoSEQ multiplex PCR; TCRdb's copy keeps in-frame clones and lacks some. The sample lists about 370,000 clones, 88% occurring once. The sample's treatment: around 19 received Ad26.COV2.S at low or high dose, single or two shots; several received placebo; per-sample allocation not given. The study sampled participants on day 63 after the first vaccine or placebo injection. Here the sequenced sample was peripheral blood, taken in a trial of Ad26.COV2.S vaccine versus placebo. Every receptor here comes from a person aged 18-65 years who received the Ad26.COV2.S COVID-19 vaccine or a placebo.

This chain links TRBV9 with TRBJ2-3; 7 positions agree with TRBD2. Germline assignment: CDR1 SGDLS and CDR2 YYNGEE. The CDR3 covers 14 residues. With V trimmed by 0 bases and J by 3 bases, 1 base remained unmatched. The CDR3 DNA reads as TGTGCCAGCAGCGTAGATAGCGGGACAGATACGCAGTATTTT. It is translated as CASSVDSGTDTQYF. Using reference TRBV9 and TRBJ2-3 for the parts outside the CDR3, the full variable domain is DSGVTQTPKHLITATGQRVTLRCSPRSGDLSVYWYQQSLDQGLQFLIQYYNGEERAKGNILERFSAQQFPDLHSELNLSSLELGDSALYFCASSVDSGTDTQYFGPGTRLTVL.

V gene TRBV5-4 combines with J gene TRBJ2-5; D is unresolved. The CDR3 is 14 amino acids. The germline V gene has CDR1 SGHNT and CDR2 YYREEE (reference sequence). With 1 base removed from V and 3 bases from J, the gap between germline ends came to 10 bases. CDR3 loop: CASSLRAAEETQYF. The CDR3 coding sequence is TGTGCCAGCAGCTTGCGGGCCGCCGAAGAGACCCAGTACTTC. The full variable domain, completed using reference TRBV5-4 and TRBJ2-5, is ETGVTQSPTHLIKTRGQQVTLRCSSQSGHNTVSWYQQALGQGPQFIFQYYREEENGRGNFPPRFSGLQFPNYSSELNVNALELDDSALYLCASSLRAAEETQYFGPGTRLLVL.

The chain has TRBV7-2 and TRBJ2-7; 10 bases map to TRBD1. The germline gives CDR1 SGHTA, CDR2 FQGNSA. This CDR3 has 15 amino acids. V dropped 4 bases and J dropped 2; count of bases not matched to a gene: 5. In DNA, the CDR3 is TGTGCCAGCAGCTCCACCGGGACAGGGGCCTACGAGCAGTACTTC. It is translated as CASSSTGTGAYEQYF.

The J gene is TRBJ1-4, the V gene TRBV25-1; D ambiguous. The CDR3 spans 12 residues. V was cut by 8 bases and J by 7 bases, with 11 bases left in between. CDR1 and CDR2 (germline): MGHDK, SYGVNS. In DNA form, the CDR3 reads TGTGCCAGCGGGTGGGTCGTTGAAAAACTGTTTTTT. Translation gives CASGWVVEKLFF.

Points on this clone: An end of the junction does not agree with germline; a read error may underlie this. Other DNA sequences of this sample code for an identical CDR3. V is TRBV3-1 (or the pseudogene TRBV3-2) and J is TRBJ1-1; the D gene is possibly TRBD1 (6 bases). The length of the CDR3 is 13 residues. Germline CDR1 and CDR2: LGHDT and YNNKEL (reference sequence). The CDR3 reads CASSQGGRLEAFF. The CDR3 DNA reads TGTGCCAGCAGTCAAGGGGGGCGCCTGGAAGCTTTCTTT.

This clone was seen a few times. The chain recombines TRBV7-9 with TRBJ1-2; 8 bases align to TRBD1. Unmatched junction bases numbered 10, after V lost 4 bases and J lost 0 bases. CDR3 length: 17 amino acids. Looked up from germline, CDR1 is SEHNR and CDR2 is FQNEAQ (reference sequence). The CDR3 reads CASSYRDRPIANYGYTF. The CDR3 DNA reads as TGTGCCAGCAGCTACCGGGACAGGCCAATCGCTAACTATGGCTACACCTTC.

The chain links TRBV7-8 to TRBJ1-5; D unresolved. This CDR3 spans 14 amino acids. Germline assignment: CDR1 SGHVS and CDR2 FQNEAQ. Trimming took 3 bases from V and 3 from J, leaving 9 bases between them. CDR3 region: CASSLRDPNQPQHF. In DNA, the CDR3 is TGTGCCAGCAGCTTGCGGGATCCCAATCAGCCCCAGCATTTT.

V and J are TRBV24-1 and TRBJ2-2; D is unresolved. Trimming removed 5 bases from V and 0 bases from J, with 6 bases in between. Per germline, CDR1 KGHDR and CDR2 SFDVKD. CDR3 length: 14 residues. The CDR3 coding sequence is TGTGCCACCAGTGGCTCTCCGAACACCGGGGAGCTGTTTTTT. As protein: CATSGSPNTGELFF.

V and J are TRBV19 and TRBJ1-5, with a weak D call TRBD1 (5 bases). The V and J ends lost 4 bases and 4 bases respectively, with 11 bases between them. Germline assignment: CDR1 LNHDA and CDR2 SQIVND (reference sequence). This CDR3 is 14 amino acids long. CDR3: CASSRRQINQPQHF. CDR3 coding DNA: TGTGCCAGTAGTAGAAGACAGATAAATCAGCCCCAGCATTTT.

The chain combines TRBV18 with TRBJ1-4; 7 bases are shared with TRBD1. Trimming removed 3 bases from V and 6 bases from J; junction bases left unmatched: 4. The CDR3 consists of 14 residues. CDR1 and CDR2 (germline): KGHSH, LQKENI. CDR3 coding DNA: TGTGCCAGCTCACCGGGCAGGGGGTATGAAAAACTGTTTTTT. It encodes CASSPGRGYEKLFF. Full variable domain (remainder filled in from reference TRBV18 and TRBJ1-4): NAGVMQNPRHLVRRRGQEARLRCSPMKGHSHVYWYRQLPEEGLKFMVYLQKENIIDESGMPKERFSAEFPKEGPSILRIQQVVRGDSAAYFCASSPGRGYEKLFFGSGTQLSVL.

The chain combines TRBV4-1 with TRBJ2-7; possible D gene TRBD1, 6 bases. The CDR3 runs to 16 residues. Germline V gene sequence: CDR1 MGHRA, CDR2 YSYEKL. V was clipped by 7 bases and J by 1 base, with 20 bases between them. CDR3 in amino acids: CASTASLGQPSYEQYF. In nucleotides, the CDR3 is TGCGCCAGCACCGCCAGCCTGGGACAACCATCCTACGAGCAGTACTTC.

This sequence joins TRBV2 and TRBJ1-5, with D possibly being TRBD1 (5 bases). Trimming took off 5 bases at V and 4 bases at J, with 9 bases between the two ends. Germline lookup yields CDR1 SNHLY and CDR2 FYNNEI. CDR3 size: 13 residues. CDR3 loop: CASSRDLNQPQHF. Written as DNA, the CDR3 is TGTGCCAGCAGTCGGGACTTAAATCAGCCCCAGCATTTT.

The V gene is TRBV5-1, the J gene TRBJ2-7; D uncertain. The CDR3 has 12 residues. Trimming took 2 bases from V and 6 from J, leaving 9 bases between them. The germline V gene encodes CDR1 SGHRS and CDR2 YFSETQ. The CDR3 nucleotides read TGCGCCAGCAGCTTTCTTGGTGGCGAGCAGTACTTC. Amino acids: CASSFLGGEQYF.

The rearrangement joins TRBV7-9 to TRBJ2-7; maybe TRBD1 (5 bases). CDR1 SEHNR and CDR2 FQNEAQ come from the germline V gene (reference sequence). V was trimmed by 0 bases and J by 5 bases, leaving 14 bases between them. This CDR3 contains 15 residues. The CDR3 spells CASSLAQGVRNEQYF. DNA for the CDR3: TGTGCCAGCAGCTTAGCGCAAGGGGTCAGGAACGAGCAGTACTTC.